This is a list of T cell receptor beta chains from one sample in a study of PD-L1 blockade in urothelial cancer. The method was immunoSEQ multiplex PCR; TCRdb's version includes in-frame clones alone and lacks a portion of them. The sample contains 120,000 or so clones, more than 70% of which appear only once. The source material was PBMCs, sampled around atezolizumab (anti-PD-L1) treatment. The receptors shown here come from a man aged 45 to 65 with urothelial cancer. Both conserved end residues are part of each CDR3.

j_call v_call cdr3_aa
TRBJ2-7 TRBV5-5 CASSLGRTSSYEQYF
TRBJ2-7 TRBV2 CASSLVAGSSYEQYF
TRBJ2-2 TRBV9 CASSPSTSGRLTGELFF
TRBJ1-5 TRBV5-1 CASSTSAQPQHF
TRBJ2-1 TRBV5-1 CASSRLESSYNEQFF
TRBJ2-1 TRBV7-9 CASSRGGGTGQFF
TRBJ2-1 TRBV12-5 CASALGGNNEQFF
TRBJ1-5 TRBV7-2 CATQAGVQPQHF
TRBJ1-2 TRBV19 CASRVGYGYTF
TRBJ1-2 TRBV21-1 CASSIYGRCPDGYTF
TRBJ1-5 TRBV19 CASSILMTGKHQPQHF
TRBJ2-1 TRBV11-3 CASSTGLAGFAEQFF
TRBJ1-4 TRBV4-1 CASSHHSRGRDEKLFF
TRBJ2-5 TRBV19 CASSIKRQGRGEREETQYF
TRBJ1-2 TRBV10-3 CAISDFGQGLNYGYTF
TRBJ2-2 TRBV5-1 CASSLGTGGDTGELFF
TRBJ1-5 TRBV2 CASSGTRNQPQHF
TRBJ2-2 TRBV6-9 CASSYEPGELFF
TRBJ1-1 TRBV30 CAWRAGRGFDLFLF
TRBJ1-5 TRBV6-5 CASRSLGRSNQPQHF
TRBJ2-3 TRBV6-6 CASSGSTSGTDTQYF
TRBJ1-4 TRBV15 CATNRGEGEKLFF
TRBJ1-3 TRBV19 CASTGGAAGNTIYF
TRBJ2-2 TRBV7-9 CASSPTGELFF
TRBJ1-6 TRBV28 CASNVRTAISPLHF
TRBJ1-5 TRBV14 CASSYRDQPQHF
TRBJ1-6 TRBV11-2 CASRRDRDRLHF
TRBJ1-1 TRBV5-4 CASSPWTGGADTEAFF
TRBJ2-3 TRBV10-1 CASSTSGTDTQYF
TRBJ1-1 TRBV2 CASTDRENTEAFF
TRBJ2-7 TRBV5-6 CASSITGAEEQYF
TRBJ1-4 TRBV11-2 CASSLSPGQEKLFF
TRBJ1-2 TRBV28 CASSSNGQFNF
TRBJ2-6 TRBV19 CASSGPPGLGGGANVLTF
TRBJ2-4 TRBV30 CAWSVGTLLFGSLATNKNIQYF
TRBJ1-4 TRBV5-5 CASRTGGLGEKLFF
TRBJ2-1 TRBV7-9 CASSPVGEREQFF
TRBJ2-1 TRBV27 CASKGLAGYYNEQFF
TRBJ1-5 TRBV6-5 CASSRDRYQPQHF
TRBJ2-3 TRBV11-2 CASSPQPGGRRTDTQYF
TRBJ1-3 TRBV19 CASRARDSGNTIYF
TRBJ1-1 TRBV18 CASSPQGNTEAFF
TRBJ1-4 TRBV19 CASSVPGQEKLFF
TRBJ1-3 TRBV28 CASVEFAGNTIYF
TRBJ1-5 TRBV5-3 CARTWDRARGPQHF
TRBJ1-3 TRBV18 CASSPTQAGNTIYF
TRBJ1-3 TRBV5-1 CASSLGGQNGGTIYF
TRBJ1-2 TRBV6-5 CASSQTGYGYTF
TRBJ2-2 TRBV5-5 CASSLHRGVTGELFF
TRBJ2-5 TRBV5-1 CASSFRGQLQETQYF
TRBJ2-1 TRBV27 CASRRIIGLAGDNEQFF
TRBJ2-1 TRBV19 CASRETSDSYNEQFF
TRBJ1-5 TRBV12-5 CASGSGDNNQPQHF
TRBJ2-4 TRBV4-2 CASSPAGGNIQYF
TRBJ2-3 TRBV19 CASSITSVTDTQYF
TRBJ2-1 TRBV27 CASRRAGASYNEQFF
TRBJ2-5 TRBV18 CASSHSGQGFGETQYF